This T cell receptor beta chain appears in the sequencing data of a study of T cell responses to AZD1222 COVID-19 vaccine. Notes on this clone: Its specificity is not known.

Whole-study findings and limits: Unmutated variant regions are reportedly the target of nearly half of TCRs that are spike-specific. Dominant CD4 TCR responses targeted spike regions 160-218 and 743-854. Donors, mostly white British, included more females; clonal diversity was possibly underestimated.

The CDR3 contains 15 residues. CDR1 and CDR2 (germline): SGHTA, FQGNSA. Germline trimming cut 1 base from V and 5 bases from J; bases unmatched to any gene: 6. The protocol was immunoSEQ multiplex PCR, while the TCRdb copy is restricted to in-frame clones and leaves out a portion. This sample has roughly 140,000 clones, with approximately 89% found just once. The V call is TRBV7-2, the J call TRBJ1-1; 8 bases fit TRBD1. The sequence derives from an adult in good health. Here the sequenced sample was peripheral blood, taken on day 0 of AZD1222 vaccination. CDR3 region: CASSLDQGAGTEAFF. CDR3 in DNA: TGTGCCAGCAGCTTAGACCAGGGGGCGGGTACTGAAGCTTTCTTT.